The following is a T cell receptor (beta chain) sequence with its context. This specimen belongs to a study of blood T cell repertoires in COVID-19. V trimming: 7 bases; J trimming: 7 bases; junction bases outside the gene matches: 7. The CDR3 has 12 amino acids. Per germline, CDR1 SQVTM and CDR2 ANQGSEA. Here immunoSEQ multiplex PCR was the method, and the copy in TCRdb shows in-frame clones only, minus some. The sample shows roughly 250,000 clones, about 70% of them seen only once. The clonotype was recovered from a woman over 75 with acute or convalescent COVID-19. Sequencing was done on a sample of peripheral blood. The chain carries TRBV29-1 and TRBJ1-2, with TRBD1 matching 9 bases. This chain's CDR3 is CSGGDRVAGYTF. CDR3 DNA sequence: TGCAGCGGTGGGGACAGGGTTGCTGGCTACACCTTC.